This TCR beta chain was sequenced in a study of blood T cell repertoires in COVID-19. Study in general: The United States, Italy and Spain were the sources of the acute and convalescent COVID-19 samples. From T cells, B-cell-depleted T cells, or PBMCs came the material, which was cDNA or gDNA.

Germline CDR1 reads SGHRS; CDR2 reads YFSETQ. Trimming removed 4 bases from V and 8 bases from J; junction bases left unmatched: 6. The CDR3 length is 14 residues. Per the original data handling: Amplification with reference gene primers provided the estimates of nucleated cell counts. Profiling relied on immunoSEQ multiplex PCR, and the TCRdb table lists in-frame clones only, not all of them. That table is the source of V, J and clone size, and D and trimming were worked out from the DNA. The sample records about 100,000 clones, about 89% being singletons. V gene TRBV5-1 combines with J gene TRBJ1-6, with 7 bases identical to TRBD1. The sample was peripheral blood. The TCR was taken from a woman between 25 and 40 years old with acute or convalescent COVID-19. CDR3 amino acids: CASSRDSAYSPLHF. CDR3 DNA: TGCGCCAGCAGCCGGGACAGCGCGTATTCACCCCTCCACTTT.